The clone carrying this TCR beta chain appeared a single time. Authors' methods: Nucleated cell number was recorded as an estimate derived from reference gene primer amplification. Here immunoSEQ multiplex PCR was the method, and the copy in TCRdb shows in-frame clones only, minus some. That table is the source of V, J and clone size, and D and trimming were worked out from the DNA. The profile shows around 100,000 clones, roughly nine tenths of them singletons. This sample was taken from a study of blood T cell repertoires in COVID-19. Whole-study context: The origin of the acute and convalescent COVID-19 samples was the United States, Italy and Spain. In each case, the material was cDNA or gDNA derived from T cells, B-cell-depleted T cells, or PBMCs.

The germline gives CDR1 SGHNT, CDR2 YYREEE (reference sequence). This CDR3 has 18 residues. V was pared by 0 bases and J by 0 bases, with 11 bases of the junction left unmatched. The rearrangement uses TRBV5-4 and TRBJ1-1; 7 nucleotides agree with TRBD1. Source material: peripheral blood. The sequence was collected from a man over 45 with acute or convalescent COVID-19. CDR3 sequence reads: CASSLDPERGRLNTEAFF. For the CDR3, the DNA is TGTGCCAGCAGCTTGGACCCCGAGAGGGGGCGCCTGAACACTGAAGCTTTCTTT.